These 24 T cell receptor beta chains were sequenced from one sample in a study of blood T cell repertoires in COVID-19. The data were produced by immunoSEQ multiplex PCR, yet TCRdb's version contains in-frame clones alone and is incomplete. The data hold roughly 58,000 clones, with about 80% observed a single time. Sequenced: peripheral blood. The receptors here all came from a man between 50 and 59 years old with active or convalescent COVID-19.

This clone was counted between two and nine times. The DNA for the CDR3 is TGTGCCAGCGGACAGGGAGACACTGAAGCTTTCTTT. Translating it yields CASGQGDTEAFF. The V gene is TRBV28, the J gene TRBJ1-1; TRBD1 matches 8 bases. The trim removed 8 bases at V and 3 bases at J, leaving 2 bases unmatched. Germline CDR1 is MDHEN and CDR2 is SYDVKM. The length of the CDR3 is 12 residues.

This clone has more than one count but fewer than ten. V gene TRBV27 combines with J gene TRBJ1-5, with D tentatively TRBD1 (5 bases). Germline V lookup: CDR1 MNHEY, CDR2 SMNVEV (reference sequence). The CDR3 sequence is 15 residues long. The V end lost 4 bases, the J end lost 3 bases, and 13 bases lay between the germline ends. CDR3 sequence (DNA): TGTGCCAGCAGTTCCAAGGGGATCCCCAATCAGCCCCAGCATTTT. Protein: CASSSKGIPNQPQHF.

This clone was detected only a few times. This chain joins TRBV4-1 and TRBJ1-2; D is undetermined. With 2 bases removed from V and 4 bases from J, the gap between germline ends came to 14 bases. Germline V gives CDR1 MGHRA, CDR2 YSYEKL. This CDR3 contains 15 residues. CDR3 amino acids: CASSQSLQIFYGYTF. DNA of the CDR3: TGCGCCAGCAGCCAATCCCTACAGATTTTCTATGGCTACACCTTC.

The chain's CDR3 is CASSDGQGNAYGYTF. CDR3 coding DNA: TGTGCCAGCAGTGACGGACAGGGGAATGCCTATGGCTACACCTTC. The chain combines TRBV6-1 with TRBJ1-2, with 9 bases matching TRBD1. Per germline, CDR1 MNHNS and CDR2 SASEGT. The V gene end was trimmed by 3 bases and the J gene end by 4 bases; junction bases not matched to a gene: 6. This CDR3 comprises 15 residues.

V usage is TRBV7-2 and J usage is TRBJ2-1, with TRBD2 identical over 9 bases. There are 15 residues in the CDR3. Germline loops: CDR1 SGHTA, CDR2 FQGNSA. V was clipped by 1 base and J by 5 bases; unmatched bases: 3. The DNA of the CDR3 is TGTGCCAGCAGCTTAGTGACTAGCGGTGACAATGAGCAGTTCTTC. Residues: CASSLVTSGDNEQFF.

The V call is TRBV11-2, the J call TRBJ2-5; unclear D gene. The CDR3 contains 13 residues. Trimming removed 1 base at V and 3 bases at J, with 6 bases between. CDR1 is SGHAT, CDR2 FQNNGV, per germline. The CDR3 is CASSLGVKETQYF. CDR3 bases: TGTGCCAGCAGCTTAGGCGTGAAAGAGACCCAGTACTTC.

The CDR3 coding sequence is TGTGCCAGCAGCTTGGGACCGACTAGCTTGATGGGGGAGCTGTTTTTT. Encoded protein: CASSLGPTSLMGELFF. This chain links TRBV7-8 with TRBJ2-2; 7 bases match TRBD2. There are 16 residues in the CDR3. The junction had 12 bases not matched to a gene; V was cut back by 3 bases and J by 8 bases. Per the germline V gene, CDR1 is SGHVS and CDR2 is FQNEAQ.

This rearrangement joins TRBV3-1 (or the pseudogene TRBV3-2) to TRBJ2-1; maybe TRBD1 (6 bases). The CDR3 runs 12 residues. Germline V gives CDR1 LGHDT, CDR2 YNNKEL (reference sequence). V gave up 4 bases and J gave up 10 bases, with 11 bases separating them. This CDR3 reads CASSPRGREQFF. CDR3 bases: TGTGCCAGCAGCCCCAGGGGCAGGGAGCAGTTCTTC.

Only a few counts were recorded for this clone. DNA of the CDR3: TGTGCCAGCAGTGACAGGGGCCGCCATACGCAGTATTTT. Protein product: CASSDRGRHTQYF. The rearrangement uses TRBV2 and TRBJ2-3, with D maybe TRBD1 (6 bases). The CDR3 is made up of 13 amino acids. Germline CDR1 is SNHLY and CDR2 is FYNNEI. Trimming stripped 3 bases from V and 7 bases from J, with 11 bases between.

This chain uses TRBV18 with TRBJ1-2; tentatively, D is TRBD1 (5 bases). The V gene lost 5 bases and the J gene lost 4 bases, with 11 bases spanning the gap. The germline gives CDR1 KGHSH, CDR2 LQKENI. The CDR3 runs 13 residues. DNA for the CDR3: TGTGCCAGCTCAGGCGGGGCGAGCTATGGCTACACCTTC. It specifies CASSGGASYGYTF. Combining the CDR3 with reference TRBV18 and TRBJ1-2 gives the whole variable domain NAGVMQNPRHLVRRRGQEARLRCSPMKGHSHVYWYRQLPEEGLKFMVYLQKENIIDESGMPKERFSAEFPKEGPSILRIQQVVRGDSAAYFCASSGGASYGYTFGSGTRLTVV.

The chain is built from TRBV14 and TRBJ2-4, with TRBD2 matching 8 bases. After removal of 5 bases from V and 2 bases from J, the junction contained 8 bases not matched to a gene. The CDR3 is made up of 16 amino acids. Germline V gene data show CDR1 as SGHDN and CDR2 as FVKESK. For the CDR3, the DNA is TGTGCCAGCAGCTCCTTAGCGGGGCACACCAAAAACATTCAGTACTTC. As protein: CASSSLAGHTKNIQYF.

The CDR3 DNA sequence: TGTGCCAGCAGCTTAGCGACTAGCGGGGGATGGGCAGATACGCAGTATTTT. Protein: CASSLATSGGWADTQYF. The V and J genes are TRBV7-8 and TRBJ2-3; TRBD2 matches at 12 bases. Germline V gene sequence: CDR1 SGHVS, CDR2 FQNEAQ. This CDR3 region has 17 residues. Trimming at V came to 0 bases and at J to 4 bases, leaving 5 bases not matched to a gene.

J is TRBJ2-7 and V is TRBV10-3; D is unclear. This CDR3 has 14 residues. Germline V gene data show CDR1 as ENHRY and CDR2 as SYGVKD. Trimming left V 0 bases short and J 2 bases short, with 8 bases between. For the CDR3, the DNA is TGTGCCATCAGTGAGTCGGAGACGGCCTACGAGCAGTACTTC. Protein: CAISESETAYEQYF.

The chain carries TRBV9 and TRBJ1-4; D gene uncertain. Trimming pared 2 bases from V and 6 bases from J, leaving 14 bases between. This CDR3 is built from 15 residues. Germline CDR1 SGDLS, CDR2 YYNGEE. CDR3: CASSVDSGGYEKLFF. DNA of the CDR3: TGTGCCAGCAGCGTGGACTCCGGAGGATATGAAAAACTGTTTTTT.

The table lists this clone with a few counts. The gene calls are TRBV19 and TRBJ1-6; a possible D gene is TRBD1 (5 bases). This CDR3 spans 14 amino acids. Germline CDR1 reads LNHDA; CDR2 reads SQIVND (reference sequence). Between the trimmed V and J ends, which lost 3 bases and 8 bases, there was a span of 11 bases. CDR3 loop: CASSIRVGDSPLHF. The DNA for the CDR3 is TGTGCCAGTAGTATCAGGGTAGGAGATTCACCCCTCCACTTT.

The chain uses TRBV6-5 and TRBJ1-2; D gene unclear. Trimming cost V 4 bases and J 4 bases, with 13 bases left between them. The CDR3 has 14 amino acids. CDR1 is MNHEY, CDR2 SVGAGI, per germline. CDR3 DNA: TGTGCCAGCAGTTCCGAGACTGTCAGCTATGGCTACACCTTC. Amino acid sequence: CASSSETVSYGYTF.

This clone was recorded a few times. The chain recombines TRBV30 with TRBJ2-2, with a tentative D call TRBD2 (5 bases). Trimming took off 6 bases at V and 0 bases at J, with 14 bases between the two ends. The CDR3 is made up of 15 amino acids. Germline V CDR1 and CDR2: GTSNPN, SVGIG (reference sequence). CDR3 in DNA: TGTGCCTGCCGAGGACTTGTCTCGAACACCGGGGAGCTGTTTTTT. As protein: CACRGLVSNTGELFF.

The rearrangement uses TRBV2 and TRBJ1-6; TRBD1 agrees at 7 bases. The CDR3 sequence is 12 residues long. After removal of 9 bases from V and 10 bases from J, the junction contained 6 bases not matched to a gene. Germline CDR1 is SNHLY and CDR2 is FYNNEI. DNA for the CDR3: TGTGCCAGTGGACAGGAGCCCTCACCCCTCCACTTT. Translation: CASGQEPSPLHF.

The chain recombines TRBV11-2 with TRBJ2-3, with TRBD2 identical over 7 bases. Trimming cost V 5 bases and J 1 base; bases outside gene matches: 9. This CDR3 spans 16 amino acids. Germline V gene sequence: CDR1 SGHAT, CDR2 FQNNGV. The CDR3 DNA reads TGTGCCAGCAGCCCCCGGGTGAGCGGGGGCACAGATACGCAGTATTTT. Its protein is CASSPRVSGGTDTQYF.

This clone was recorded once. This rearrangement joins TRBV2 to TRBJ1-4; 7 bases align to TRBD1. This CDR3 spans 15 amino acids. J gave up 5 bases and V 6 bases, and 9 bases lay outside the gene matches. Per germline, CDR1 SNHLY and CDR2 FYNNEI. The CDR3 nucleotides read TGTGCCAGCAGGGGCAGGGGGTTGACCAATGAAAAACTGTTTTTT. Translation: CASRGRGLTNEKLFF.

This chain links TRBV3-1 (or the pseudogene TRBV3-2) with TRBJ2-2; the D is unclear. The CDR3 runs 16 residues. Per germline, CDR1 LGHDT and CDR2 YNNKEL (reference sequence). Trimming pared 1 base from V and 0 bases from J, leaving 9 bases between. The CDR3 region is CASSQGWQANTGELFF. Here the CDR3 DNA reads TGTGCCAGCAGCCAAGGGTGGCAGGCGAACACCGGGGAGCTGTTTTTT.

There are a few counts of this clone. Other nucleotide sequences in the sample specify the same CDR3. The rearrangement links TRBV5-1 to TRBJ2-7; 11 bases are a match to TRBD2. Trimming removed 6 bases from V and 4 bases from J; junction bases left unmatched: 3. This CDR3 has 13 amino acids. Germline loops: CDR1 SGHRS, CDR2 YFSETQ. This CDR3 reads CASNLAGGYEQYF. CDR3 in DNA: TGCGCCAGCAACCTAGCGGGGGGATACGAGCAGTACTTC. Variable domain in full (rest from reference TRBV5-1 and TRBJ2-7): KAGVTQTPRYLIKTRGQQVTLSCSPISGHRSVSWYQQTPGQGLQFLFEYFSETQRNKGNFPGRFSGRQFSNSRSEMNVSTLELGDSALYLCASNLAGGYEQYFGPGTRLTVT.

This clone was detected only a few times. This sequence joins TRBV12-3 or TRBV12-4 and TRBJ2-3; 11 bases map to TRBD2. This CDR3 has 13 amino acids. Unmatched junction bases numbered 7, after V lost 6 bases and J lost 11 bases. Written as DNA, the CDR3 is TGTGCCAGCAGACTAGCGGGGGCCCCAGGGCAGTATTTT. Its protein product is CASRLAGAPGQYF.

This clone has more than one count but fewer than ten. The V and J genes are TRBV7-2 and TRBJ2-7, with 10 positions matching TRBD2. The length of the CDR3 is 16 residues. With 2 bases clipped from V and 2 bases from J, the junction kept 6 bases outside the gene matches. Germline V gives CDR1 SGHTA, CDR2 FQGNSA. DNA of the CDR3: TGTGCCAGCAGCTTAACGGCGGGACTAGCGCCCTACGAGCAGTACTTC. Protein product: CASSLTAGLAPYEQYF.